Sequencing of this T cell receptor beta chain was carried out in a study of OX40 agonist ivuxolimab in advanced cancers. Across the whole study: A history of anti-PD-1, anti-PD-L1 or anti-CTLA-4 therapy was acceptable, and approximately 40% had some. Overall study results and limits: Antigen targets of the expanded peripheral T cells went undetermined.

The data were produced by immunoSEQ multiplex PCR, yet TCRdb's version contains in-frame clones alone and is incomplete. Among about 31,000 clones listed, roughly 87% were seen once. Of note for this clone: Its antigen is still unknown.

Trimming took 0 bases from V and 6 from J, leaving 5 bases between them. Per germline, CDR1 SGHVS and CDR2 FNYEAQ. The CDR3 runs to 12 residues. The sequences come from CD4+ or CD8+ T cells sorted from blood, collected in a trial of the OX40 agonist ivuxolimab. The chain has TRBV7-6 and TRBJ1-2; D not resolved. The TCR originated in an adult with an advanced solid tumor such as melanoma, head and neck, liver or kidney cancer. The CDR3 protein is CASSLAPDGYTF. DNA of the CDR3: TGTGCCAGCAGCTTAGCCCCCGATGGCTACACCTTC.